The present TCR beta chain was sequenced within a study of post-analysis software for immune sequencing data. In regard to this clonotype: Its antigen is not known.

Included in the TCR beta cDNA libraries were unique molecular identifiers. A single record per CDR3 protein comes from TCRdb applying MiXCR to the PCR reads. The profile shows roughly 670,000 distinct CDR3 sequences, approximately 59% of them singletons. Study-level findings and limits: Five or six TRBV segments were significantly more frequent in patients than in controls. TRBV5-6, TRBV5-1 and TRBV20-1 were among these segments.

The V and J ends lost 6 bases and 2 bases, in that order; junction bases with no gene match: 6. The CDR3 runs 14 residues. Looked up from germline, CDR1 is MNHEY and CDR2 is SVGAGI. The sequenced sample was blood. This chain connects TRBV6-5 to TRBJ1-1; 7 nucleotides align to TRBD1. This clonotype originated in a girl aged 2 to 10 with multiple sclerosis. Written as DNA, the CDR3 is TGTGCCAGCAGATTGACAGGGTTAAACACTGAAGCTTTCTTT. Amino acids: CASRLTGLNTEAFF.